One T cell receptor (beta chain) is described in this entry. What it recognizes is unknown. This record belongs to a study of a mutant IDH1 vaccine in newly diagnosed glioma. Overall study context: Vaccines began 4-6 weeks after radiotherapy alone, or with temozolomide cycles. Most patients had radiochemotherapy with temozolomide before enrollment; others had one alone.

As for time point: week 5, during vaccination. What each vaccine dose contained was 300 ug of mutant IDH1 20-mer peptide, accompanied by topical imiquimod. The repertoire was sequenced with immunoSEQ multiplex PCR; TCRdb's copy has only in-frame clones and lacks some. Of about 51,000 clones listed, around four fifths are singletons. Unmatched junction bases numbered 6, after V lost 1 base and J lost 4 bases. CDR1 is KGHSH, CDR2 LQKENI, per germline. CDR3 length: 16 amino acids. Findings of the study overall: The study observed vaccine-induced immune responses in roughly 93% of patients. Changes in top peripheral clonotypes did not appear linked to pseudoprogression.

The chain carries TRBV18 and TRBJ1-1, with TRBD1 identical over 10 bases. Material: PBMCs, obtained from a glioma patient whose treatment included an IDH1 peptide vaccine. The clonotype comes from a woman aged 40 to 50 with glioma. The CDR3 nucleotides are TGTGCCAGCTCACCACGACAGGGGGCTACGGGCACTGAAGCTTTCTTT. This sequence encodes CASSPRQGATGTEAFF.